This TCR beta chain was identified in a study of T-cell memory formation after mild COVID-19. About the study: There were largely donor-specific TCR clusters.

TCRdb passed the 5' RACE reads through MiXCR, listing each CDR3 protein once. The sample yields 400,000 to 500,000 distinct CDR3 sequences, about 19% seen once. Study conclusions and caveats: A balance of CD4 and CD8 characterized clones contracting day 15 to 85, whereas later expanders leaned CD4+. CD4+ contracting clones were found mainly in CM and EM, and CD8+ ones in EMRA.

Only a few counts were recorded for this clonotype. Its antigen is undetermined. The sequencing input was PBMCs or a T cell subset sorted from them (not recorded which). The sequence was obtained from an adult woman who had mild COVID-19 (a few samples of this study predate the infection). Cell type and time point are not known.

The CDR3 here is CSVEGERGNTEAFF. The CDR3 coding sequence is TGCAGCGTTGAAGGTGAGCGGGGGAACACTGAAGCTTTCTTT. The rearrangement joins TRBV29-1 to TRBJ1-1; D call uncertain. Trimming took 1 base from V and 1 from J, leaving 10 bases between them. Germline CDR1 reads SQVTM; CDR2 reads ANQGSEA. CDR3 size: 14 residues.